This paragraph covers one T cell receptor beta chain sequence. Only in-frame clones appear in the TCRdb table, and some are missing; sequencing was by immunoSEQ multiplex PCR. The sample shows about 140,000 clones, roughly nine tenths of them seen only once. Unmatched junction bases numbered 7, after V lost 5 bases and J lost 0 bases. The CDR3 spans 15 residues. Germline CDR1 SNHLY, CDR2 FYNNEI. This specimen belongs to a study of control samples from healthy donors and cancer patients. Sequencing was carried out using blood. The genes are TRBV2 and TRBJ2-7; 7 bases are shared with TRBD1. This TCR was recovered from a man in his late teens or twenties in good health. CDR3 DNA: TGTGCCAGCAGTTCGGACAGGACTTACTCCTACGAGCAGTACTTC. This codes for CASSSDRTYSYEQYF. The full variable domain, its missing parts supplied by reference TRBV2 and TRBJ2-7, is EPEVTQTPSHQVTQMGQEVILRCVPISNHLYFYWYRQILGQKVEFLVSFYNNEISEKSEIFDDQFSVERPDGSNFTLKIRSTKLEDSAMYFCASSSDRTYSYEQYFGPGTRLTVT.